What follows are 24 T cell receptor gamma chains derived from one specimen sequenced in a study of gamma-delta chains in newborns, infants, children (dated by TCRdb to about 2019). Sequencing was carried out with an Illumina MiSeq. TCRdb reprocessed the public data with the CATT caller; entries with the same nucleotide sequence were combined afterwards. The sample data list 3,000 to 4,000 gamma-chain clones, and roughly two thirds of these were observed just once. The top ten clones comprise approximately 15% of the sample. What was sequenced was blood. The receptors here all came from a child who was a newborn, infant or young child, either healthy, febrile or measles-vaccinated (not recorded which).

CDR3 DNA sequence: TGTGCCACCTGGGATATGGATTATAAGAAACTCTTT. Amino acid sequence: CATWDMDYKKLF. V and J are TRGV4 and TRGJ1 or TRGJ2. No J segment appears in TCRdb, so it was assigned here by matching the sequence to germline. The ends lost 3 bases at V and 5 bases at J; junction bases unmatched: 4. The CDR3 loop spans 12 amino acids. Germline CDR1 is EGSTGY and CDR2 is YDSYTSSV.

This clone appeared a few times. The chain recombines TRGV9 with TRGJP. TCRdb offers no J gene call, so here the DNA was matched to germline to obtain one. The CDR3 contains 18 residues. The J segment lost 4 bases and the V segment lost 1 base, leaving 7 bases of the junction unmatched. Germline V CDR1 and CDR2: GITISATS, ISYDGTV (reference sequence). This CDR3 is CALWEVLYQELGKKIKVF. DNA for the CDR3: TGTGCCTTGTGGGAGGTTCTCTATCAAGAGTTGGGCAAAAAAATCAAGGTATTT.

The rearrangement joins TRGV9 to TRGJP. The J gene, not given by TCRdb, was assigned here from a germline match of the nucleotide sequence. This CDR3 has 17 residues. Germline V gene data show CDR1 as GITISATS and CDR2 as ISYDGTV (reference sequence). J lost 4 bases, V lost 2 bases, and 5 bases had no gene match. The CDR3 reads CALWEAQQELGKKIKVF. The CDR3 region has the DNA TGTGCCTTGTGGGAGGCACAACAAGAGTTGGGCAAAAAAATCAAGGTATTT.

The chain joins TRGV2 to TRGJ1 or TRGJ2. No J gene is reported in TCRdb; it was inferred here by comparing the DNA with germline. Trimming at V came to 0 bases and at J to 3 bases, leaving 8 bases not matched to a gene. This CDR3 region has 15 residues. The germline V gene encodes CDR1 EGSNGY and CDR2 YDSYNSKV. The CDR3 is CATWDGQVVYYKKLF. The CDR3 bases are TGTGCCACCTGGGACGGGCAGGTAGTTTATTATAAGAAACTCTTT.

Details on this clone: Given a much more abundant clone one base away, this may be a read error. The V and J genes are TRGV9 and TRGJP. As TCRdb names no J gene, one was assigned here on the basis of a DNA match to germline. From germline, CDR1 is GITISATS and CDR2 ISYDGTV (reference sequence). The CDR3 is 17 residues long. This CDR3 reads CALWEVLGELGKRIKVF. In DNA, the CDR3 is TGTGCCTTGTGGGAGGTGCTCGGAGAGTTGGGCAAAAGAATCAAGGTATTT.

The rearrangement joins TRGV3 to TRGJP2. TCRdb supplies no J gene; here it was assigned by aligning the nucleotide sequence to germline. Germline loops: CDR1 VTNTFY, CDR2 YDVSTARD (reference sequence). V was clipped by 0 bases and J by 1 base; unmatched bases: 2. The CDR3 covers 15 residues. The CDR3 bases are TGTGCCACCTGGGACAGGCCTAGTAGTGATTGGATCAAGACGTTT. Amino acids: CATWDRPSSDWIKTF.

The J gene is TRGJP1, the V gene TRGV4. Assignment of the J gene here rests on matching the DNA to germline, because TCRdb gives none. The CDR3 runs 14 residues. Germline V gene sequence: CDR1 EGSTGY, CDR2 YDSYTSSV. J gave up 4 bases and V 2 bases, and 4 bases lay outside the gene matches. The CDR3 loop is CATWDVHTGWFKIF. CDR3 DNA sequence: TGTGCCACCTGGGATGTCCACACTGGTTGGTTCAAGATATTT.

DNA for the CDR3: TGTGCCACCTGGGTATATTATAAGAAACTCTTT. It yields the protein CATWVYYKKLF. The V gene is TRGV8, the J gene TRGJ1 or TRGJ2. TCRdb offers no J gene call, so here the DNA was matched to germline to obtain one. The trim removed 5 bases at V and 4 bases at J, leaving 2 bases unmatched. Per germline, CDR1 VENAVY and CDR2 YDSYNSRV. This CDR3 is built from 11 residues.

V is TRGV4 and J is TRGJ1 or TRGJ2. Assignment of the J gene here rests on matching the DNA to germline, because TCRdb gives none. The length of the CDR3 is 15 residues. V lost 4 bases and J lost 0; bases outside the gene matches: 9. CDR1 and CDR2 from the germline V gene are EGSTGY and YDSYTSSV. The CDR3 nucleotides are TGTGCCACCTGGGACGGAACCCAGAATTATTATAAGAAACTCTTT. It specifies CATWDGTQNYYKKLF.

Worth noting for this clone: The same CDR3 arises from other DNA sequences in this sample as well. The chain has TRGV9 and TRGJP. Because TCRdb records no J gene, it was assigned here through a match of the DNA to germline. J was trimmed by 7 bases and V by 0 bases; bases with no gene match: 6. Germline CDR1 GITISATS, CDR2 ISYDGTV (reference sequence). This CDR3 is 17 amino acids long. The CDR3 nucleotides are TGTGCCTTGTGGGAGGTGCGTGGGGAGTTGGGCAAAAAAATCAAGGTATTT. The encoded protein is CALWEVRGELGKKIKVF.

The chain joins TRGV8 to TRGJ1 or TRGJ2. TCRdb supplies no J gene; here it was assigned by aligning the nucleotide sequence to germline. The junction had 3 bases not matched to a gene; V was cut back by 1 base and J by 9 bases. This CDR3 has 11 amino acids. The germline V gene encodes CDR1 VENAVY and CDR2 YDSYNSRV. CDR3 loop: CATWDSTKKLF. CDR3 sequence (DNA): TGTGCCACCTGGGATAGTACTAAGAAACTCTTT.

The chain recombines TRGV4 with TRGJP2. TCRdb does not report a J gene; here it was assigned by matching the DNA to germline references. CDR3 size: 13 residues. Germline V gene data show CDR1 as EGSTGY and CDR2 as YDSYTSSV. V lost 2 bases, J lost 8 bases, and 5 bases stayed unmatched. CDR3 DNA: TGTGCCACCTGGGATGCGGCCGATTGGATCAAGACGTTT. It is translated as CATWDAADWIKTF.

DNA of the CDR3: TGTGCCACCTGGGACAGGCCAGCGGTAAAGAAACTCTTT. This translates into CATWDRPAVKKLF. The genes are TRGV5 and TRGJ1 or TRGJ2. The J gene, absent from TCRdb, was called here by matching the DNA to germline. CDR3 length: 13 residues. CDR1 VINAFY and CDR2 YDVSNSKD come from the germline V gene. V was pared by 0 bases and J by 10 bases, with 9 bases of the junction left unmatched.

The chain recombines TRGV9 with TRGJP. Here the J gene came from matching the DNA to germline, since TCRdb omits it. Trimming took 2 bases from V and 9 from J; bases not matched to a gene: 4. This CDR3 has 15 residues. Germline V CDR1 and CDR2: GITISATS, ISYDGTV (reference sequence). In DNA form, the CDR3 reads TGTGCCTTGTGGGAGGCTGCGTTGGGCAAAAAAATCAAGGTATTT. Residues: CALWEAALGKKIKVF.

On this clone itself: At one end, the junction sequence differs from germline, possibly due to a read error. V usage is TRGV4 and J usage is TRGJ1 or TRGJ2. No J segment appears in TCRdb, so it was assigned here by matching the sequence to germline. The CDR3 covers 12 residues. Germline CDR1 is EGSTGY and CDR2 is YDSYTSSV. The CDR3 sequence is CATGDGYYKKLF. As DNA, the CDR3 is TGTGCCACCGGGGATGGTTATTATAAGAAACTCTTT.

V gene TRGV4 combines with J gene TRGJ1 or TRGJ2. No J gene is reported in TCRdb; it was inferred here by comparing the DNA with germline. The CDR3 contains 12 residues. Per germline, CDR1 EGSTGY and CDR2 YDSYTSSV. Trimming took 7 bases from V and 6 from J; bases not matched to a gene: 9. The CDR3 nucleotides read TGTGCCACCTGCCCCCTGGGTTATAAGAAACTCTTT. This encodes CATCPLGYKKLF.

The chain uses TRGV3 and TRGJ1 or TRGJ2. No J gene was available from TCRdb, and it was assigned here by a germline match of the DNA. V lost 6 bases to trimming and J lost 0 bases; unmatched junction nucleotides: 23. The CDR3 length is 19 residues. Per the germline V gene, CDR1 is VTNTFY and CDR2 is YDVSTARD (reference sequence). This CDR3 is CATWMAPPQLGRNYYKKLF. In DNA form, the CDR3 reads TGTGCCACCTGGATGGCTCCTCCCCAGTTAGGAAGGAATTATTATAAGAAACTCTTT.

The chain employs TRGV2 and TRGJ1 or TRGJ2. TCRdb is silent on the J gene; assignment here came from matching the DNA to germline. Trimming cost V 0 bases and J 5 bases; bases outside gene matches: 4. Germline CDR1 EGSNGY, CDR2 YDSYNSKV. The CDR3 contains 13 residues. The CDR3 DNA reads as TGTGCCACCTGGGACGGGCTCCATTATAAGAAACTCTTT. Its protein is CATWDGLHYKKLF.

CDR3 region: CATWDGPVGWFKIF. In DNA, the CDR3 is TGTGCCACCTGGGACGGGCCAGTCGGTTGGTTCAAGATATTT. J is TRGJP1 and V is TRGV2. In the absence of a J gene in TCRdb, the DNA was matched to germline to assign it here. The V gene end was trimmed by 0 bases and the J gene end by 8 bases; junction bases not matched to a gene: 6. The CDR3 has 14 residues. Per germline, CDR1 EGSNGY and CDR2 YDSYNSKV.

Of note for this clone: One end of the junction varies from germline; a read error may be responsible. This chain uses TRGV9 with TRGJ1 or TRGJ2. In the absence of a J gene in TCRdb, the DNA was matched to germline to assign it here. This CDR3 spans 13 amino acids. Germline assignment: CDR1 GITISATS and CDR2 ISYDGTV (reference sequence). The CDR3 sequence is CALWEVKGYKKLF. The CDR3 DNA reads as TGCGCCTTGTGGGAGGTGAAAGGTTATAAGAAACTCTTT.

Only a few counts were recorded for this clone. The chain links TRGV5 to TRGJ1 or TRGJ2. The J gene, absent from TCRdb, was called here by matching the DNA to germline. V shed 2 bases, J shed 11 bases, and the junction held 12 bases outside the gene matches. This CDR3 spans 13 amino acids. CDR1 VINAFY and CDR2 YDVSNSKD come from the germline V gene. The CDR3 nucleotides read TGTGCCACCTGGGACAAACCTACAGACGAGAAACTCTTT. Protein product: CATWDKPTDEKLF.

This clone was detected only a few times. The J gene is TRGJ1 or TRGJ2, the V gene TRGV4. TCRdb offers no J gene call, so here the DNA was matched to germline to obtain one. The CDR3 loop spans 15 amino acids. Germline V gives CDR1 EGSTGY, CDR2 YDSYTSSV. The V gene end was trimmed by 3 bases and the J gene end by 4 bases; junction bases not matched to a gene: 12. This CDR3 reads CATWDLGDLYYKKLF. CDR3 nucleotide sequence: TGTGCCACCTGGGATTTGGGGGACCTATATTATAAGAAACTCTTT.

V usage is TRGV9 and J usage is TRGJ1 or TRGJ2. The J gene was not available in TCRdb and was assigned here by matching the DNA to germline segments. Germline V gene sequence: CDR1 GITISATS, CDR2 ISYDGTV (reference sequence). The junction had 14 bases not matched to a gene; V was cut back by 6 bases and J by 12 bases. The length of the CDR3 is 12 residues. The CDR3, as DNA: TGTGCCTTGTGGTATATCCTCATTCGGAAACTCTTT. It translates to CALWYILIRKLF.

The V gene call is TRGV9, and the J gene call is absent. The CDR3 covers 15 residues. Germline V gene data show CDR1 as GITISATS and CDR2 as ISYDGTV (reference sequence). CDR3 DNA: TGTGCCTTGTGGGAGCAAGAGTTGGGCAAAAAAGTAAAGGTCTTT. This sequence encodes CALWEQELGKKVKVF.